A single sample gave rise to the 9 T cell receptor beta chains below, sequenced in a study of T cell responses to AZD1222 COVID-19 vaccine. Produced via immunoSEQ multiplex PCR; TCRdb's table is partial and in-frame only. The data show 150,000 to 200,000 clones, 94% seen once. The sequencing here drew on peripheral blood, taken on day 0 of AZD1222 vaccination. The receptors here all came from an adult in good health.

The V call is TRBV2, the J call TRBJ2-7; 8 nucleotides align to TRBD1. J gave up 1 base and V 9 bases, and 2 bases lay outside the gene matches. This CDR3 region has 12 residues. The V gene's germline CDR1 is SNHLY and CDR2 FYNNEI. CDR3: CASDRGSYEQYF. The CDR3 nucleotides read TGTGCCAGTGACAGGGGATCCTACGAGCAGTACTTC.

The chain combines TRBV10-1 with TRBJ2-3; 9 positions agree with TRBD1. The CDR3 is 15 amino acids. The V segment lost 3 bases and the J segment 4 bases; nucleotides outside the gene matches: 5. From germline, CDR1 is WNHNN and CDR2 SYGVQD (reference sequence). The CDR3 DNA is TGCGCCAGCAGTGAACGCGGGACAGGGTCAGATACGCAGTATTTT. Translating gives CASSERGTGSDTQYF.

The chain links TRBV28 to TRBJ1-6; tentative D call: TRBD1 (6 bases). The V gene's germline CDR1 is MDHEN and CDR2 SYDVKM. V lost 3 bases and J lost 10, with 13 bases in between. The CDR3 spans 14 residues. As DNA, the CDR3 is TGTGCCAGCAGTTTGCTGGGGGCATCCTCACCCCTCCACTTT. Translated, it gives CASSLLGASSPLHF.

This chain connects TRBV27 to TRBJ2-7; D is unclear. Looked up from germline, CDR1 is MNHEY and CDR2 is SMNVEV (reference sequence). CDR3 length equals 14 residues. Between the trimmed V and J ends, which lost 0 bases and 0 bases, there was a span of 6 bases. The CDR3 bases are TGTGCCAGCAGTTTATCAGGGTCCTCCTACGAGCAGTACTTC. It yields the protein CASSLSGSSYEQYF.

V and J are TRBV13 and TRBJ1-3; D is uncertain. This CDR3 is 15 amino acids long. The V and J ends lost 1 base and 0 bases respectively, with 7 bases between them. CDR1 PRHDT and CDR2 FYEKMQ come from the germline V gene (reference sequence). CDR3 amino acids: CASSLVGSSGNTIYF. The DNA of the CDR3 is TGTGCCAGCAGCTTAGTGGGTAGCTCTGGAAACACCATATATTTT.

The V call is TRBV7-8, the J call TRBJ1-5, with 7 bases fitting TRBD1. Germline V lookup: CDR1 SGHVS, CDR2 FQNEAQ. The CDR3 length is 15 residues. V lost 4 bases, J lost 4 bases, and 7 bases stayed unmatched. CDR3 bases: TGTGCCAGCAGCTCCATCGACAGGGTTAATCAGCCCCAGCATTTT. Amino acids: CASSSIDRVNQPQHF.

The chain joins TRBV2 to TRBJ1-1; D remains ambiguous. CDR3 length equals 15 residues. The germline gives CDR1 SNHLY, CDR2 FYNNEI. Between the trimmed V and J ends, which lost 2 bases and 0 bases, there was a span of 10 bases. CDR3 in amino acids: CASSETWPMNTEAFF. The CDR3 DNA follows: TGTGCCAGCAGTGAAACGTGGCCTATGAACACTGAAGCTTTCTTT.

V is TRBV7-8 and J is TRBJ2-7; 12 bases are a match to TRBD2. V lost 5 bases, J lost 4 bases, and 9 bases stayed unmatched. The CDR3 loop spans 16 amino acids. Germline lookup yields CDR1 SGHVS and CDR2 FQNEAQ. CDR3 sequence (DNA): TGTGCCAGCAGCCCCACCCTAGCGGGAGGGACATACGAGCAGTACTTC. It is translated as CASSPTLAGGTYEQYF.

In nucleotides, the CDR3 is TGCGCCAGCAGCCAAGATGTGAACACTGAAGCTTTCTTT. Amino acid sequence: CASSQDVNTEAFF. The chain joins TRBV4-3 to TRBJ1-1; D is uncertain. Germline V gene lookup returns CDR1 LGHNA and CDR2 YSLEER. With 0 bases removed from V and 0 bases from J, the gap between germline ends came to 2 bases. The CDR3 covers 13 residues.